This T cell receptor (beta chain) appears in the sequencing data of a study of blood T cell repertoires in COVID-19 (TCRdb year 2020). About the full investigation: Samples covering the acute and convalescent phases of COVID-19 were provided by collaborators in the United States, Italy and Spain. The material from the prospective study consisted of cDNA or gDNA derived from T cells, B-cell-depleted T cells, or PBMCs. Deeply sampled blood TCRbeta repertoires from subjects exposed to, actively infected with, or recovered from COVID-19 were included in the dataset. A freely available public database, intended as a resource for researchers studying the immune response to SARS-CoV-2, is where the repertoires were released. Samples were obtained from the ongoing ImmuneRACE study (first 160 participants) and from roughly 1,300 subjects provided by 6 global collaborators. A de-identified subject ID, COVID-19 status, age in years and sex were almost always included in the sample metadata. Where available, HLA class I and class II types were obtained from metadata supplied by the sample provider rather than from assay-based typing. Study-wide conclusions, independent of this receptor: The amount of clinical and demographic metadata varied by source and participant and was provided uncurated.

Collaborating institutions collected whole blood in K2EDTA tubes following their own protocols. For TCRbeta analysis, collaborator samples were shipped as frozen whole blood, as isolated PBMCs, or as DNA extracted from either sample type. At the junction V is shortened by 1 base and J by 6 bases, with 8 bases in between. Spanning cysteine to phenylalanine, the CDR3 consists of 12 amino acids. Only the CDR3 DNA stays, 36 bases, in frame from base 1. CDR1 and CDR2 (SGHRS, YFSETQ) derive from the germline V gene. Worth noting for this clone: The target of this receptor is not known. Per-base quality was not reported, and no clone a single base away is much larger than it.

The immunoSEQ Assay, a bias-controlled multiplex PCR, was used to amplify TCRbeta CDR3 regions from genomic DNA. Processing in the source paper ran as follows. Within the assay, amplification of reference gene primers was used to estimate how many nucleated cells each sample contained. To quantify the absolute abundance of each unique TCRbeta CDR3 rearrangement, sequence reads were collapsed and filtered. Productive Simpson clonality was computed per sample as the square root of Simpson's diversity index over productive rearrangements. Entries here come from immuneACCESS through TCRdb and include only in-frame sequences with V and J called. Some clones fail to appear in such tables; in the studies checked, an unresolved V gene covers under half of the shortfall, and the cause of the remainder is unknown. Clone size and V and J calls were adopted from that table, with D and trimming inferred from the DNA. The sample table contains hundreds of thousands of clones; only one count was recorded for over 75% of them. Clones ranked in the top ten supply approximately 9% of the sample.

The sequencing input was peripheral blood. Recombination linked TRBV5-1 to TRBJ2-7; the D segment could be TRBD2, given 7 matching bases. This sequence originates from a human donor in a cohort sampled during active COVID-19. For the CDR3, the sequence is CASSLRGGEQYF. The DNA sequence is as follows: TGCGCCAGCAGCTTGAGGGGGGGCGAGCAGTACTTC.